This TCR beta chain was sequenced during a study of cytomegalovirus exposure and HLA in healthy donors. Germline trimming cut 5 bases from V and 1 base from J; bases unmatched to any gene: 5. The CDR3 spans 15 residues. Germline V gene sequence: CDR1 SGHVS, CDR2 FQNEAQ. PCR involved 60 Vbeta and 13 Jbeta primers. Sequencing used immunoSEQ multiplex PCR; TCRdb keeps in-frame clones, though not all of them. The data show 95,000 to 150,000 clones, over 50% seen once. This clone turned up a few times. The specimen sequenced was PBMCs. The chain recombines TRBV7-8 with TRBJ1-1, with TRBD1 matching over 9 bases. The receptor was isolated from a woman aged 35 to 49 in good health and CMV-seropositive. CDR3 sequence reads: CASSRGTGSNTEAFF. The CDR3 DNA follows: TGTGCCAGCAGCAGAGGGACAGGGTCGAACACTGAAGCTTTCTTT. Full variable domain (remainder filled in from reference TRBV7-8 and TRBJ1-1): GAGVSQSPRYKVAKRGQDVALRCDPISGHVSLFWYQQALGQGPEFLTYFQNEAQLDKSGLPSDRFFAERPEGSVSTLKIQRTQQEDSAVYLCASSRGTGSNTEAFFGQGTRLTVV.